Listed below are T cell receptor beta chains from one sample, sequenced in a study of shared clonotypes between healthy human individuals. Data came from immunoSEQ multiplex PCR; TCRdb stores just in-frame clones and leaves some out. The table shows 2 million to 2.5 million clones, with around 92% occurring only once. Sequencing was done on a sample of naive CD4+ T cells from PBMCs. Receptors were obtained from a man aged 18 to 29 in good health. Some clones in this sample may be carry-over from other donors' samples. Both conserved end residues are part of each CDR3. D genes are given only for firm matches. A clone size is listed for some rows: how often the clone was seen (once, few, many), or a class if it is expanded.

clone_size	j_call	v_call	d_call	cdr3_nt	cdr3_aa
NA	TRBJ1-1	TRBV6-1	TRBD1	TGTGCCAGCAGTGAAGCCGGACAGGGGCTTAACACTGAAGCTTTCTTT	CASSEAGQGLNTEAFF
NA	TRBJ1-3	TRBV6-5	NA	TGTGCCAGCAGTTTCAGGGGTCCGGGAAACACCATATATTTT	CASSFRGPGNTIYF
NA	TRBJ1-1	TRBV7-8	NA	TGTGCCAGCAGCGTTACAGGCGCTGAAGCTTTCTTT	CASSVTGAEAFF
NA	TRBJ2-7	TRBV5-5	NA	TGTGCCAGCAGCCACTCATGGGCACCATACGAGCAGTACTTC	CASSHSWAPYEQYF
NA	TRBJ2-7	TRBV27	NA	TGTGCCAGCAGTTCGGCTTACGAGCAGTACTTC	CASSSAYEQYF
NA	TRBJ2-5	TRBV28	NA	TGTGCCAGCAGTTTTAGGTCGGGGACCCAGTACTTC	CASSFRSGTQYF
NA	TRBJ2-7	TRBV7-9	NA	TGTGCCAGCAGCTTAGTAGTTTACGAGCAGTACTTC	CASSLVVYEQYF
NA	TRBJ2-5	TRBV7-3	NA	TGTGCCAGCAGCCCCTCGGAGCTACAAGAGACCCAGTACTTC	CASSPSELQETQYF
NA	TRBJ1-5	TRBV19	TRBD1	TGTGCCAGTAGTTTCAGGGGGAGTCAGCCCCAGCATTTT	CASSFRGSQPQHF
NA	TRBJ2-5	TRBV29-1	NA	TGCAGCGTTGATCGGGGAGCAGAGGCGACCCAGTACTTC	CSVDRGAEATQYF
NA	TRBJ1-1	TRBV7-8	NA	TGTGCCAGTTCGAGGTGGGGCGGGAACACTGAAGCTTTCTTT	CASSRWGGNTEAFF
NA	TRBJ2-5	TRBV7-2	TRBD2	TGTGCCAGCAGCTACGCTAGCGGCCAAGAGACCCAGTACTTC	CASSYASGQETQYF
NA	TRBJ2-7	TRBV6-6	TRBD1	TGTGCCAGCAGTTACATGGACAGGGGTTACGAGCAGTACTTC	CASSYMDRGYEQYF
NA	TRBJ2-1	TRBV6-1	NA	TGTGCCAGCAGAAAAAACCTCCTAGTGGGGGATGAGCAGTTCTTC	CASRKNLLVGDEQFF
NA	TRBJ1-2	TRBV28	NA	TGTGCCAGCAGCCCCGGGATACCGTATGGCTACACCTTC	CASSPGIPYGYTF
NA	TRBJ2-5	TRBV7-2	NA	TGTGCCAGCAGCTTCTTATCCCTCCCACGGGAGACCCAGTACTTC	CASSFLSLPRETQYF
NA	TRBJ2-2	TRBV6-1	NA	TGTGCCAGCGGTCAGGGTTTGGCTGAGACCGGGGAGCTGTTTTTT	CASGQGLAETGELFF
NA	TRBJ1-6	TRBV4-1	NA	TGCGCCAGCAGCCGCGGACAGAGGGACGAACGGTCTTATTCACCCCTCCACTTT	CASSRGQRDERSYSPLHF
NA	TRBJ1-1	TRBV6-6	NA	TGTGCCAGCAGTTACAGCCTGCAGAACACTGAAGCTTTCTTT	CASSYSLQNTEAFF
NA	TRBJ2-2	TRBV7-2	TRBD2	TGTGCCAGCAGTTTTAAGGGACTAGCCGGGGAGCTGTTTTTT	CASSFKGLAGELFF
NA	TRBJ2-7	TRBV19	NA	TGTGCCACCCCCGGTGCGCAGTACTTC	CATPGAQYF
NA	TRBJ1-5	TRBV19	TRBD1	TGTGCCAGTTTAAAGCCCGGGACAGGGGGATTCAATCAGCCCCAGCATTTT	CASLKPGTGGFNQPQHF
NA	TRBJ1-4	TRBV9	NA	TGTGCCAGCAGCGAGTATGGGCAGGCTAATGAAAAACTGTTTTTT	CASSEYGQANEKLFF
NA	TRBJ2-5	TRBV23-1	TRBD1	TGCGCCAGCAGTCACCCCTTGGGGACAGGGGGCTTGGCCCAGTACTTC	CASSHPLGTGGLAQYF
NA	TRBJ2-2	TRBV5-4	NA	TGTGCCAGCAGCTTGGTCCCAGGAAGCGGGGAGCTGTTTTTT	CASSLVPGSGELFF
NA	TRBJ2-7	TRBV4-1	NA	TGCGCCAGCAGCCAAGATAGGCTTAGCGGAGATTACGAGCAGTACTTC	CASSQDRLSGDYEQYF
NA	TRBJ2-1	TRBV14	TRBD2	TGTGCCAGCAGCCAAGCGGTAGCGGGAGTTGTTTATGAGCAGTTCTTC	CASSQAVAGVVYEQFF
NA	TRBJ1-5	TRBV19	NA	TGTGCCAGCGGCGAGGGACTAAAACAGCCCCAGCATTTT	CASGEGLKQPQHF
NA	TRBJ1-3	TRBV5-1	NA	TGCGCCAGCAGCTTTAGAGGGCCAGGGGACTCTGGAAACACCATATATTTT	CASSFRGPGDSGNTIYF
NA	TRBJ2-7	TRBV4-3	TRBD1	TGCGCCAGCACACATCCACCCGGGGACAGAACCTACGAGCAGTACTTC	CASTHPPGDRTYEQYF
NA	TRBJ2-2	TRBV10-2	NA	TGCGCCAGCAGTGGGGGCAGGGTGGGTGCCGGGGAGCTGTTTTTT	CASSGGRVGAGELFF
NA	TRBJ1-5	TRBV29-1	NA	TGCAGCGTGGCCTTGGACCGAAATCAGCCCCAGCATTTT	CSVALDRNQPQHF
NA	TRBJ2-6	TRBV28	NA	TGTGCCAGCAGCCGCCCCCGCGGGGCCCCTGGGGCCAACGTCCTGACTTTC	CASSRPRGAPGANVLTF
once	TRBJ1-2	TRBV30	NA	TGTGCCTGGAGCGACCGGGGGAACTATGGCTACACCTTC	CAWSDRGNYGYTF
NA	TRBJ1-3	TRBV30	NA	TGTGCCTGGAGTGTGAGACTGCTCTCTGGAAACACCATATATTTT	CAWSVRLLSGNTIYF
NA	TRBJ1-2	TRBV19	NA	TGTGCCAGTAGTATAGATGAAGGGAATGGAGTCTTAACTAACTATGGCTACACCTTC	CASSIDEGNGVLTNYGYTF
NA	TRBJ2-7	TRBV7-2	NA	TGTGCCAGCAGCGGGGGGGCAGGACTAGACCATTACGAGCAGTACTTC	CASSGGAGLDHYEQYF
NA	TRBJ1-3	TRBV5-6	NA	TGTGCCAGCAGCTTCCGGAGCTCTGGAAACACCATATATTTT	CASSFRSSGNTIYF
NA	TRBJ2-7	TRBV30	NA	TGTGCCTGGAGAGGGCTAATGGGGAAGAGTATCTACGAGCAGTACTTC	CAWRGLMGKSIYEQYF
NA	TRBJ1-3	TRBV6-5	NA	TGTGCCAGCGTGGCGTTCCCCCCTGGAAACACCATATATTTT	CASVAFPPGNTIYF
once	TRBJ2-7	TRBV7-6	TRBD2	TGTGCCAGCAGCTCTAGTGAGGGCGGGAGGGCCTACGAGCAGTACTTC	CASSSSEGGRAYEQYF
NA	TRBJ1-5	TRBV6-5	TRBD1	TGTGCCAGCCGCGGACAGGGGCAGAATCAGCCCCAGCATTTT	CASRGQGQNQPQHF
NA	TRBJ1-2	TRBV14	TRBD1	TGTGCCAGCAGCCTCCGACAGGGGTTGGGATATGGCTACACCTTC	CASSLRQGLGYGYTF
NA	TRBJ2-1	TRBV9	NA	TGTGCCAGCAGCCCTGGGTTTGATGAGCAGTTCTTC	CASSPGFDEQFF
NA	TRBJ2-3	TRBV27	NA	TGTGCCAGCAGTGCATCTCTTGCTACTAGCACAGATACGCAGTATTTT	CASSASLATSTDTQYF
NA	TRBJ2-3	TRBV28	TRBD2	TGTGCCAGCAGGGGGGGGCTAGCGGGACGGAGCACAGATACGCAGTATTTT	CASRGGLAGRSTDTQYF
NA	TRBJ2-5	TRBV15	NA	TGTGCCACCAGCAGGGACAGACAAGAGACCCAGTACTTC	CATSRDRQETQYF
NA	TRBJ1-5	TRBV7-8	NA	TGTGCCAGCACCCTGGGGGCCGGGGTCGGTCAGCCCCAGCATTTT	CASTLGAGVGQPQHF
NA	TRBJ1-2	TRBV6-5	TRBD1	TGTGCCAGCAGTTATTCCCAGGGGGGAAACTATGGCTACACCTTC	CASSYSQGGNYGYTF
NA	TRBJ2-3	TRBV6-5	TRBD2	TGTGCCAGCAGTTACGCTAGCGGGGGATACACAGATACGCAGTATTTT	CASSYASGGYTDTQYF